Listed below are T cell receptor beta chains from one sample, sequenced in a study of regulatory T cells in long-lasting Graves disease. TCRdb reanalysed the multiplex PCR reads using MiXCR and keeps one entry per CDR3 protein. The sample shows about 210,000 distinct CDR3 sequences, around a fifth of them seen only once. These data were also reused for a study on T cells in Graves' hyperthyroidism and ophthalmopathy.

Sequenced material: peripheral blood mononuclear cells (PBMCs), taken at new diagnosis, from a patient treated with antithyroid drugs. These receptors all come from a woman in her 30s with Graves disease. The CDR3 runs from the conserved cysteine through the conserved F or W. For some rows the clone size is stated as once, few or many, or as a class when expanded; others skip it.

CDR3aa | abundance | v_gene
CASSLPRQGFTGELFF | NA | TRBV28
CSAREASTDTQYF | many | TRBV20-1
CSARSGWSKGPNTGELFF | many | TRBV20-1
CASSLRGGENTEAFF | many | TRBV7-2
CSARDQGSAARYEQYFGPQYF | NA | TRBV20-1
CASSQDPPWLPTQETQYF | many | TRBV14
CASSQGQGRQPQHF | many | TRBV18
CASSLWGGSTDTQYF | many | TRBV28
CATSRRGLGTNPEAFF | NA | TRBV15
CASSDTSGSTGTQYF | NA | TRBV2
CASNRDSEAFF | many | TRBV10-2
CASSRGTGDNTGELFF | many | TRBV7-3
CASSFMTGSTEAFF | NA | TRBV6-2/TRBV6-3
CASRPTTSGSSYNEQFF | NA | TRBV12-3/TRBV12-4
CASSLARALTDTQYF | many | TRBV11-3
CASTFKFEGRVEQFF | many | TRBV19
CATSGRTPPYEQYF | many | TRBV24-1
CASPVVQDKVTEAFF | NA | TRBV11-3
CASSFGRGNEQLF | NA | TRBV12-3/TRBV12-4
CASSLGGVRLSGGYTF | many | TRBV11-2
CASSSSTGGNYGYTF | many | TRBV19
CASRRHRGETEAFF | many | TRBV6-1
CASWDRGRSRFTGELFF | many | TRBV19
CASRQDRGTNQPQHF | many | TRBV19
CASSEGHERDGYTF | many | TRBV7-9
CASSQESGSSYNEQFF | NA | TRBV3-1
CSASGTGVPSSYNEQFF | many | TRBV20-1
CASSFAGAGGTDAQYF | few | TRBV28
CASSVGWGGQETQYF | few | TRBV9
CASSLRGQGTTYEQYF | many | TRBV7-2
CASSPGQGLRNTEAFF | many | TRBV6-2/TRBV6-3
CSVIPGTGVYEQYF | many | TRBV29-1
CASSPRRSGNTIYF | many | TRBV6-1
CSARKAGAGDEQYF | many | TRBV20-1
CASSQVPAGREKLFF | many | TRBV3-1
CAWGGLAGPTDTQYF | many | TRBV30
CASSQLAGVVGEQFF | many | TRBV19
CASSQFGGAEGTQYF | NA | TRBV3-1
CASSPATDPKETQYF | NA | TRBV18
CASSQVLDYTF | many | TRBV2
CASSQGALETQYF | few | TRBV14
CAISEGDRIQYF | NA | TRBV10-3